The 30 T cell receptor beta chains given below trace back to one sample, sequenced in a study of beta chain features in type 1 diabetes. The study reverse transcribed the entire isolated RNA, so it sequenced expressed TCRB transcripts. Profiled with immunoSEQ multiplex PCR; TCRdb holds only in-frame clones, not every one. The table lists 390,000 or so clones, about 15% of them singletons. Sequenced sample: naive CD4+ T cells from blood. These receptors were collected from a young man in good health.

There are a few counts of this clone. CDR3: CAWSSQGPSGELFF. The CDR3 DNA reads TGTGCCTGGAGCTCGCAGGGGCCTTCCGGGGAGCTGTTTTTT. The chain carries TRBV30 and TRBJ2-2; TRBD1 is a possible D gene (6 bases). CDR1 and CDR2 from the germline V gene are GTSNPN and SVGIG (reference sequence). The CDR3 has 14 residues. V dropped 3 bases and J dropped 6 bases, with 14 bases sitting between them.

The rearrangement links TRBV19 to TRBJ1-1; 8 bases align to TRBD1. The germline V gene has CDR1 LNHDA and CDR2 SQIVND (reference sequence). V trimming: 8 bases; J trimming: 6 bases; junction bases outside the gene matches: 5. The CDR3 is 12 residues long. CDR3 nucleotides: TGTGCCAGTTCGACAGGGGAACCTGAAGCTTTCTTT. Translation gives CASSTGEPEAFF.

This clone was found a few times. J is TRBJ1-1 and V is TRBV7-9; D unclear. CDR1 and CDR2 (germline): SEHNR, FQNEAQ (reference sequence). This CDR3 has 12 amino acids. V lost 4 bases to trimming and J lost 0 bases, with 3 bases between them. The CDR3 loop is CASSSMNTEAFF. The CDR3 DNA is TGTGCCAGCAGCTCCATGAACACTGAAGCTTTCTTT.

There are many counts of this clone. One junction end does not reproduce the germline sequence, and a read error may be involved. The chain has TRBV7-2 and TRBJ1-1; 9 bases line up with TRBD1. CDR3 size: 11 residues. The germline gives CDR1 SGHTA, CDR2 FQGNSA. In DNA, the CDR3 is TGTGCCAGCAGCTACACGGGACAGGGAGTCTTT. Translated, it gives CASSYTGQGVF.

This clone was counted a few times. V and J are TRBV7-6 and TRBJ1-5; D is perhaps TRBD1 (5 bases). The CDR3 contains 16 residues. V was cut by 5 bases and J by 1 base, with 15 bases left in between. CDR1 SGHVS and CDR2 FNYEAQ come from the germline V gene. The CDR3, as DNA: TGTGCCAGCAGCCTCGGGGCCCTCACAAGCAATCAGCCCCAGCATTTT. Translating gives CASSLGALTSNQPQHF.

This chain connects TRBV4-1 to TRBJ2-3; unclear D gene. CDR3 length: 17 residues. V dropped 5 bases and J dropped 0 bases, with 18 bases sitting between them. CDR1 is MGHRA, CDR2 YSYEKL, per germline. Here the CDR3 DNA reads TGCGCCAGCAGCAAAAGTGACCGATCTCCTAGCACAGATACGCAGTATTTT. Translated: CASSKSDRSPSTDTQYF.

The rearrangement joins TRBV7-2 to TRBJ2-1; no firm D call. Germline V CDR1 and CDR2: SGHTA, FQGNSA. This CDR3 contains 14 residues. Trimming stripped 5 bases from V and 9 bases from J, with 17 bases between. The CDR3 spells CASSPRRIDSEQFF. The CDR3 DNA is TGTGCCAGCAGCCCCCGGCGGATTGATTCTGAGCAGTTCTTC.

This clone was picked up a small number of times. The rearrangement links TRBV7-9 to TRBJ1-1, with no clear D. The V end was cut by 1 base, the J end by 3 bases, with 9 bases between. CDR1 is SEHNR, CDR2 FQNEAQ, per germline (reference sequence). This CDR3 spans 14 amino acids. The CDR3 coding sequence is TGTGCCAGCAGCTTAGGGGCGGGGTACACTGAAGCTTTCTTT. As protein: CASSLGAGYTEAFF. Variable domain in full (rest from reference TRBV7-9 and TRBJ1-1): DTGVSQNPRHKITKRGQNVTFRCDPISEHNRLYWYRQTLGQGPEFLTYFQNEAQLEKSRLLSDRFSAERPKGSFSTLEIQRTEQGDSAMYLCASSLGAGYTEAFFGQGTRLTVV.

The genes are TRBV9 and TRBJ2-1, with D tentatively TRBD2 (5 bases). Deletions cut 8 bases from V and 0 bases from J, with 27 bases between. This CDR3 is built from 19 residues. Germline CDR1 and CDR2: SGDLS and YYNGEE. This CDR3 is CAREDWATREIFSYNEQFF. CDR3 coding DNA: TGTGCCAGAGAAGATTGGGCGACGAGGGAGATTTTCTCCTACAATGAGCAGTTCTTC.

This clone occurred a few times. The chain has TRBV13 and TRBJ2-2; 7 nucleotides align to TRBD1. This CDR3 has 14 amino acids. Germline-derived CDR1 and CDR2 are PRHDT and FYEKMQ (reference sequence). V gave up 4 bases and J gave up 7 bases; unmatched junction bases: 6. CDR3 sequence reads: CASSSGTVGGELFF. The CDR3 region has the DNA TGTGCCAGCAGCTCCGGGACAGTCGGCGGGGAGCTGTTTTTT.

V usage is TRBV29-1 and J usage is TRBJ1-3, with D uncertain. The CDR3 runs to 12 residues. Per germline, CDR1 SQVTM and CDR2 ANQGSEA. Between the trimmed V and J ends, which lost 3 bases and 5 bases, there was a span of 8 bases. Here the CDR3 DNA reads TGCAGCGTTGATGCAGGAAGAAACACCATATATTTT. Its translation is CSVDAGRNTIYF.

V usage is TRBV25-1 and J usage is TRBJ1-2; D unresolved. CDR1 is MGHDK and CDR2 is SYGVNS in the germline V gene. Trimming cost V 6 bases and J 0 bases, with 8 bases left between them. The CDR3 covers 13 residues. CDR3 residues: CASRGFSNYGYTF. The DNA of the CDR3 is TGTGCCAGCAGAGGATTTTCTAACTATGGCTACACCTTC.

The sample holds a few counts of this clone. The chain uses TRBV30 and TRBJ1-1, with 7 bases that match TRBD1. The length of the CDR3 is 11 residues. CDR1 and CDR2 (germline): GTSNPN, SVGIG (reference sequence). The J segment lost 5 bases and the V segment lost 5 bases, leaving 2 bases of the junction unmatched. The CDR3, as DNA: TGTGCCTGGGACAGGGAAACTGAAGCTTTCTTT. Translation gives CAWDRETEAFF. Drawing the rest from reference TRBV30 and TRBJ1-1, the complete variable domain is SQTIHQWPATLVQPVGSPLSLECTVEGTSNPNLYWYRQAAGRGLQLLFYSVGIGQISSEVPQNLSASRPQDRQFILSSKKLLLSDSGFYLCAWDRETEAFFGQGTRLTVV.

This clone was counted a few times. The CDR3 nucleotides are TGTGCCAGCTCATCCATGACAGGGGCCTACGAGCAGTACTTC. Encoded protein: CASSSMTGAYEQYF. The chain carries TRBV18 and TRBJ2-7; 8 bases map to TRBD1. This CDR3 has 14 residues. The germline V gene encodes CDR1 KGHSH and CDR2 LQKENI. V was clipped by 5 bases and J by 2 bases; unmatched bases: 5.

The V call is TRBV27, the J call TRBJ2-2; tentatively, D is TRBD2 (6 bases). This CDR3 has 14 residues. CDR1 is MNHEY and CDR2 is SMNVEV in the germline V gene (reference sequence). Trimming removed 6 bases from V and 5 bases from J, with 13 bases in between. As DNA, the CDR3 is TGTGCCAGCAGCACGGGACTGGGAACCGGGGAGCTGTTTTTT. Translated, it gives CASSTGLGTGELFF.

V is TRBV11-3 and J is TRBJ2-1; the D call may be TRBD1 or TRBD2 (5 bases each). Germline V gene lookup returns CDR1 SGHNT and CDR2 YENEEA. With 1 base removed from V and 15 bases from J, the gap between germline ends came to 10 bases. This CDR3 has 11 amino acids. The CDR3 bases are TGTGCCAGCAGCTTAGCGGGGCTTGCGTTCTTC. It specifies CASSLAGLAFF.

This chain joins TRBV6-5 and TRBJ2-1; TRBD2 matches at 15 bases. The germline gives CDR1 MNHEY, CDR2 SVGAGI. J gave up 7 bases and V 8 bases, and 3 bases lay outside the gene matches. The CDR3 extends over 14 amino acids. The CDR3 bases are TGTGCCAGCCAGGGGACTAGCGGGAGGAATGAGCAGTTCTTC. Residues: CASQGTSGRNEQFF.

The chain couples TRBV5-6 to TRBJ2-7; D possibly uses TRBD1 or TRBD2 (5 bases each). The germline V gene has CDR1 SGHDT and CDR2 YYEEEE. There are 11 residues in the CDR3. V was trimmed by 4 bases and J by 8 bases, leaving 10 bases between them. The CDR3, as DNA: TGTGCCAGCAGCCCCCCGGGACAGCAGTACGTC. Protein sequence: CASSPPGQQYV.

This clone was detected only a few times. The chain is built from TRBV7-2 and TRBJ2-1; the match to TRBD2 covers 12 bases. In germline, CDR1 is SGHTA, CDR2 FQGNSA. This CDR3 is built from 14 residues. Trimming removed 5 bases from V and 7 bases from J; junction bases left unmatched: 3. The chain's CDR3 is CASSKGLAGNEQFF. The CDR3 DNA sequence: TGTGCCAGCAGCAAAGGACTAGCGGGAAATGAGCAGTTCTTC.

This chain joins TRBV7-2 and TRBJ2-1; 9 bases map to TRBD2. Germline V gives CDR1 SGHTA, CDR2 FQGNSA. Losses at the gene ends were 4 bases for V and 8 bases for J; bases not matched to a gene: 12. The CDR3 contains 16 residues. The chain's CDR3 is CASSYPRASGVYEQFF. The CDR3 nucleotides read TGTGCCAGCAGCTACCCTCGGGCTAGCGGGGTCTATGAGCAGTTCTTC.

The CDR3 DNA is TGTGCCAGTAGTATCCTACCAGGAGTCTATGGCTACACCTTC. Amino acid sequence: CASSILPGVYGYTF. The chain recombines TRBV19 with TRBJ1-2, with D unresolved. V was clipped by 3 bases and J by 4 bases, with 12 bases between them. Per germline, CDR1 LNHDA and CDR2 SQIVND (reference sequence). CDR3 size: 14 residues.

This chain joins TRBV5-4 and TRBJ2-5; 7 bases align to TRBD2. V lost 0 bases and J lost 0; bases outside the gene matches: 5. The germline CDR1 and CDR2 sequences are SGHNT and YYREEE (reference sequence). The CDR3 has 16 amino acids. CDR3 loop: CASSLGLASHQETQYF. The DNA of the CDR3 is TGTGCCAGCAGCTTGGGACTAGCATCCCACCAAGAGACCCAGTACTTC.

This clone occurred a few times. The chain is built from TRBV6-5 and TRBJ1-2, with D tentatively TRBD1 (6 bases). Germline values: CDR1 MNHEY, CDR2 SVGAGI. The germline V and J ends were trimmed by 6 bases and 2 bases, with 16 bases remaining between them. The CDR3 loop spans 15 amino acids. The CDR3 region has the DNA TGTGCCAGCAGCACCGGGACATACGAAAACTATGGCTACACCTTC. Translation: CASSTGTYENYGYTF.

This chain connects TRBV29-1 to TRBJ2-1; D is possibly TRBD2 (5 bases). From germline, CDR1 is SQVTM and CDR2 ANQGSEA. The CDR3 is 14 amino acids. The V and J ends lost 6 bases and 0 bases respectively, with 12 bases between them. The CDR3 bases are TGCAGCGTCAGAAGCGGTAGCTCCTACAATGAGCAGTTCTTC. Encoded protein: CSVRSGSSYNEQFF.

CDR3 bases: TGTGCCGTCCGTCAGGTGAATGAGCAGTTCTTC. Translation gives CAVRQVNEQFF. This sequence joins TRBV6-5 and TRBJ2-1; D remains ambiguous. The CDR3 consists of 11 residues. Germline V lookup: CDR1 MNHEY, CDR2 SVGAGI. The V and J ends lost 11 bases and 7 bases respectively, with 12 bases between them.

This clone was picked up a small number of times. This chain joins TRBV6-6 and TRBJ2-5; the D gene could be TRBD1 or TRBD2 (6 bases each). Germline V gene data show CDR1 as MNHNY and CDR2 as SVGAGI (reference sequence). This CDR3 has 14 amino acids. The V gene lost 7 bases and the J gene lost 5 bases, with 17 bases spanning the gap. CDR3 in DNA: TGTGCCAGCACCTCGGGGGCATATTTGGAGACCCAGTACTTC. Translating gives CASTSGAYLETQYF.

This clone turned up a few times. The genes are TRBV9 and TRBJ1-1, with 7 bases matching TRBD1. The CDR3 loop spans 15 amino acids. Germline V CDR1 and CDR2: SGDLS, YYNGEE. Trimming cost V 2 bases and J 0 bases; bases outside gene matches: 4. The CDR3 DNA is TGTGCCAGCAGCGTGTCAGGGGGGATGAACACTGAAGCTTTCTTT. It yields the protein CASSVSGGMNTEAFF.

The table lists this clone with a few counts. This chain links TRBV13 with TRBJ2-5; no clear D gene. This CDR3 is 12 amino acids long. The V and J ends lost 4 bases and 4 bases respectively, with 7 bases between them. Germline assignment: CDR1 PRHDT and CDR2 FYEKMQ (reference sequence). The chain's CDR3 is CASSSPRETQYF. CDR3 in DNA: TGTGCCAGCAGCTCACCCCGAGAGACCCAGTACTTC.

This clone occurred a few times. Other DNA sequences of this sample code for an identical CDR3. The chain employs TRBV20-1 and TRBJ1-1, with no clear D. Trimming shortened V by 6 bases and J by 2 bases, and 4 bases separated the two germline ends. The CDR3 sequence is 10 residues long. Per the germline V gene, CDR1 is DFQATT and CDR2 is SNEGSKA (reference sequence). CDR3 nucleotides: TGCAGTGCGGGAAACACTGAAGCTTTCTTT. This sequence encodes CSAGNTEAFF.

This rearrangement joins TRBV4-2 to TRBJ1-2, with D hard to call. Germline assignment: CDR1 LGHNA and CDR2 YNFKEQ. The length of the CDR3 is 11 residues. V shed 0 bases and J shed 4 bases, with 0 bases lying between them. In DNA, the CDR3 is TGTGCCAGCAGCCAAGACTATGGCTACACCTTC. Protein product: CASSQDYGYTF.